The present entry profiles one T cell receptor beta chain with its context. Which antigen it targets is not known. Base qualities are not provided; no much larger clone lies one nucleotide away. The germline V gene supplies CDR1 MDHEN and CDR2 SYDVKM. Counted from cysteine to phenylalanine, this CDR3 has 15 amino acids. Only CDR3 DNA remains: 45 bases, in frame from the first base. To demonstrate the VDJtools post-analysis software, TCR beta repertoires were profiled from the peripheral blood of more than ten young patients with multiple sclerosis. Multiple sclerosis patients were children and adolescents aged about 6 to 15 years. The data are from a study of post-analysis software for immune sequencing data (dated by TCRdb to about 2015). Looking at the study overall: Relapsing-remitting, secondary progressive and progressive-relapsing multiple sclerosis were recorded as disease courses, and subtype annotation was lacking for some patients. The patient repertoires were set against around eleven previously published healthy control repertoires from donors whose ages ranged from about 6 to 27 years. A subset of samples was prepared in parallel using single-end sample barcoding, then pooled and co-amplified after Illumina adapter ligation.

The paper as a whole reports these results and caveats: Patients showed significantly higher frequencies than controls for several TRBV segments, among them TRBV5-6, TRBV5-1 and TRBV20-1. Significantly lower normalized Chao1 diversity was found in multiple sclerosis patients than in controls, suggesting substantial peripheral T-cell clonal expansion. When samples were clustered directly using the F measure, samples prepared in the same batch co-clustered strongly, which prompted a batch-effect correction. The multiple sclerosis patient group was slightly younger than the control group.

Libraries were prepared through PCR. Sequencer: Illumina HiSeq 2500. Unique molecular identifiers were incorporated into TCR beta cDNA libraries to reduce PCR and sequencing biases. Per 1 to 10 million input T cells, approximately 500,000 cDNA molecules were obtained, such that each molecule approximated one T cell. The patient libraries were prepared and sequenced with the same protocol used for the earlier healthy control dataset. Samples belonging to the same batch were prepared together, multiplexed and sequenced on a shared HiSeq lane. Turning to the authors' computational methods: MIGEC was used to process the raw barcoded reads, and molecular identifier groups with only a single read were discarded before consensus assembly and CDR3 extraction. Clonotype tables were post-analysed with VDJtools, and diversity was normalized by down-sampling all datasets to the smallest sample size. To correct batch-related cross-sample contamination, repertoire overlap clustering matched CDR3 amino acid sequences but not nucleotide sequences. TCRdb reran the public reads through fastp at Q25 and MiXCR, keeping productive beta chains. Duplicate CDR3 protein sequences are folded into a single record with the most common DNA and genes. The V and J calls come from TCRdb's annotation, not from the publication. Here the sample has about 460,000 distinct CDR3 sequences; roughly 46% occur a single time. Clones ranked in the top ten supply about 12% of the sample.

Input material: blood. This receptor was obtained from a girl aged 5-17 years with multiple sclerosis. Recombination connected TRBV28 to TRBJ2-4; a weak D assignment points to TRBD1 (7 bases agree). The J call may be mistaken, given a closer DNA end match to TRBJ2-7. The CDR3 has the sequence CASSGRGGGEYEQYF. The DNA sequence is given as TGTGCCAGCAGTGGCCGCGGAGGGGGCGAGTACGAGCAGTACTTC.